This T cell receptor (beta chain) is from a study of T cells expressing NK-cell markers. CDR3 length equals 13 residues. TCRdb re-analyzed the 5' RACE reads; it lists each CDR3 protein once, without DNA. This sample carries about 460,000 distinct CDR3 sequences, with roughly 1.4% going to the ten biggest clones. Material: blood T cells: a sorted CD56 or NKG2C T cell subset, CD4+ or CD8+ T cells, or bulk PBMC T cells (not recorded which). This TCR derives from a woman aged 50 to 60 in good health. The chain recombines TRBV12-3 or TRBV12-4 with TRBJ2-5; TCRdb gives TRBD2 as the D gene, but with no DNA this cannot be confirmed. CDR3 residues: CASSLAGGRVQYF.